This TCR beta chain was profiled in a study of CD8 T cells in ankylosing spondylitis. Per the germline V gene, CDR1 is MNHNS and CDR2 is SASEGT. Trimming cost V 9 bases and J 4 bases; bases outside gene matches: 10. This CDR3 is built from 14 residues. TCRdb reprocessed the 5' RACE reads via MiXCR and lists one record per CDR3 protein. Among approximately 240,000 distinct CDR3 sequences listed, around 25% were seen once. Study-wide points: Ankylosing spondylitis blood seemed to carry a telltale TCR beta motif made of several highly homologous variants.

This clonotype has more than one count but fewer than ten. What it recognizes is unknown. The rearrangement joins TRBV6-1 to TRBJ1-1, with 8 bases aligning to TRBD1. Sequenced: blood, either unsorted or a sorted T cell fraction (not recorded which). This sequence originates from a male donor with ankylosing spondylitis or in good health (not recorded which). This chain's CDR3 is CARGIGQGCTEAFF. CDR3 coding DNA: TGTGCCAGAGGGATAGGACAGGGATGCACTGAAGCTTTCTTT.